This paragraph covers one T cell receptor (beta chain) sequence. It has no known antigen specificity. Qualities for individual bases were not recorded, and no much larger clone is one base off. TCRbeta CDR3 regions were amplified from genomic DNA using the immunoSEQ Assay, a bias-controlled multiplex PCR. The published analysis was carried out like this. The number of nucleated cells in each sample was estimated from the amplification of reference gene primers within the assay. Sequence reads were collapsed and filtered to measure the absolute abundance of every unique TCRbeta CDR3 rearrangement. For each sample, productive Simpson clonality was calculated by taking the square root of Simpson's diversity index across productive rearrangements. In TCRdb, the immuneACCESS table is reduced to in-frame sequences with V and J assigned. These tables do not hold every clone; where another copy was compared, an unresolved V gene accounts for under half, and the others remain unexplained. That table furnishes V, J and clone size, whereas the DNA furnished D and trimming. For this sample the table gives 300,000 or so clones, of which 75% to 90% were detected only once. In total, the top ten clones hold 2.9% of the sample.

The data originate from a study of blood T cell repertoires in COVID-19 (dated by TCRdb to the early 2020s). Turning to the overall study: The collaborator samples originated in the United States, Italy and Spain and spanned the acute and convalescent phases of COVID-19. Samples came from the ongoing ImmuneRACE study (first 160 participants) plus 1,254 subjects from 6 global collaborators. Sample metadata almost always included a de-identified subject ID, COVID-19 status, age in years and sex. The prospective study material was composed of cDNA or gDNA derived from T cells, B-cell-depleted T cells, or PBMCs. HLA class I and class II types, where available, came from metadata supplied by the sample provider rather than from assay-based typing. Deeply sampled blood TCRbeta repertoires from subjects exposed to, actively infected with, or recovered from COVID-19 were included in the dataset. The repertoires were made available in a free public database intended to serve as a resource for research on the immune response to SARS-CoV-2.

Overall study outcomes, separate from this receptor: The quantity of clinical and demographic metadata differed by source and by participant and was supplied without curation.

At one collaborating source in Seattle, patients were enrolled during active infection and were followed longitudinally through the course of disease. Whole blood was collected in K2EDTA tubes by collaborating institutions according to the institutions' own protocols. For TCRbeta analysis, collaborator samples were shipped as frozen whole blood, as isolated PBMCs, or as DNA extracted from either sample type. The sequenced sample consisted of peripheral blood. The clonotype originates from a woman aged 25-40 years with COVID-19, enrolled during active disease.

The CDR3 here reads CASSSSGGGEKLFF. The DNA sequence is TGTGCCAGCAGTTCCTCAGGGGGCGGCGAAAAACTGTTTTTT. The chain employs TRBV28 and TRBJ1-4, and TRBD1 aligns with 8 junction nucleotides. Based on the germline V gene, the CDR1 and CDR2 sequences are MDHEN and SYDVKM. Taken from cysteine to phenylalanine, the CDR3 has 14 residues. Just CDR3 DNA is preserved here, 42 bases in frame from base 1. The junction shows trimming of 4 bases on V and 8 bases on J, and the gene matches do not reach 6 bases of it. When the CDR3 is completed using the reference TRBV28 and TRBJ1-4 genes on either side, the full variable domain is DVKVTQSSRYLVKRTGEKVFLECVQDMDHENMFWYRQDPGLGLRLIYFSYDVKMKEKGDIPEGYSVSREKKERFSLILESASTNQTSMYLCASSSSGGGEKLFFGSGTQLSVL.